This paragraph reports one T cell receptor (beta chain). What this receptor recognizes is not known. No base quality values were provided; no much bigger clone lies one nucleotide off. The study excluded patients with uncontrolled infections, other autoimmune diseases, pregnancy or lactation. Diagnoses relied on clinical symptoms, serum thyroxine and TRAb, thyroid ultrasound and orbital computed tomography. Total RNA was extracted with Trizol reagent, and quality was checked on an Agilent 2100 Bioanalyzer. This sample was included in a study of T cells in Graves' hyperthyroidism and ophthalmopathy (dated by TCRdb to about 2019). With regard to the full study: To identify distinguishing TCR V-J signatures, a discovery cohort of 95 to 100 patients was used, comprising under 45 with Graves' ophthalmopathy and around 57 with stable Graves' hyperthyroidism. The paper reports TCR Vbeta CDR3 sequencing of some 140 peripheral blood samples: some 41 ophthalmopathy, about 75 hyperthyroidism and around 17 progressor patients. The 80 to 100 discovery patients were randomly divided into training and test sets at a 7:3 ratio. Prospective prediction of ophthalmopathy was tested in an independent validation cohort of approximately 18 hyperthyroidism patients and 17 patients who later progressed to ophthalmopathy. In several Graves' hyperthyroidism patients, the study also compared T-cell repertoires from thyroid tissue with T-cell repertoires from blood. Once sampling was done, hyperthyroidism patients were given methimazole at a starting dose of 30 mg daily, whereas ophthalmopathy patients were given high-dose intravenous methylprednisolone.

Results and caveats for the whole study, not just this receptor: In validation, the model predicted progression to ophthalmopathy a median of around six months before onset, with over 55% sensitivity and almost 75% specificity. Blood samples also contained most of the expanded thyroid clonotypes (frequency above 0.001), which suggests that blood repertoires may reflect thyroid immune responses. No statistical method was used to fix the sample size in advance, and group allocation was not hidden from the investigators. Ophthalmopathy was separated from stable hyperthyroidism by a 13 V-J signature model, with just over 85% sensitivity and roughly 81% specificity obtained in cross-validation and 80%/75% obtained in testing.

TCR beta CDR3 regions were amplified from RNA transcripts. A first-round RT-PCR of the TCR CDR3 used the HTBI primer set with the Qiagen OneStep RT-PCR kit. The libraries were constructed in a second round of multiplex PCR and then size-selected and purified. Sequencing of the libraries was done on an Illumina HiSeq2000 using paired-end 100 bp reads. Regarding the original processing steps: Raw data were processed with SOAPnuke, discarding reads with adapters, uncalled bases, mean Phred below 15, or no exact constant-primer or identifier match. COPE v1.2.5 was used to merge high-quality paired reads, and clonotypes were defined as unique nucleotide sequences. MiTCR v1.1 was used to align the clonotypes against IMGT TRBV, TRBD and TRBJ reference segments. Only V-J combinations with frequency above 0.0001, covering about 99% of repertoires, were analysed. The TCS score was defined as the ratio of F50 (clonal expansion) to E x V (chaos), calculated using BLOSUM62-based TCRdist between CDR3 peptides within each V-J. Welch's t-statistics and random forest reduced 514 V-J features to under 15, which were used in a naive Bayes classifier (R e1071). Thyroid-blood repertoire similarity was quantified with the Morisita-Horn index. TCRdb reworked the public reads: Q25 trimming with fastp, MiXCR clone assembly, productive beta chains retained. Rows merge per CDR3 protein into single entries with the most common DNA and genes. It is TCRdb's table, rather than the study itself, that gives the V and J calls and clone size. This sample holds 550,000 to 700,000 distinct CDR3 sequences; about half were observed only once. The ten top clones hold roughly 19% of the sample.

Including the terminal cysteine and phenylalanine, the CDR3 comprises 16 residues. Just CDR3 DNA is preserved here, 48 bases in frame from base 1. Compared with germline, V lacks 6 bases and J lacks 8 bases; bases without a gene match: 20. CDR1 and CDR2, per the germline V gene, are SQVTM and ANQGSEA. This receptor was obtained from an adult woman with Graves' disease, either hyperthyroidism or ophthalmopathy (not recorded which). The sample taken for sequencing was peripheral blood or thyroid tissue (not recorded which). The chain links TRBV29-1 with TRBJ1-2; 8 nucleotides in the junction match TRBD1. The encoded CDR3 is CSVRSQGGKFSWGYTF. The DNA is as follows: TGCAGCGTAAGATCACAGGGGGGAAAGTTCTCTTGGGGCTACACCTTC.